Sequencing of this T cell receptor beta chain was carried out in a study of T-cell memory formation after mild COVID-19. Each CDR3 protein is one row after TCRdb ran MiXCR on the 5' RACE reads. The sample comprises about 390,000 distinct CDR3 sequences, roughly 21% of which are singletons, and 12% rests with the top ten. The germline V and J ends were trimmed by 0 bases and 6 bases, with 9 bases remaining between them. Germline V gene lookup returns CDR1 SQVTM and CDR2 ANQGSEA. The CDR3 totals 12 residues. This sequence joins TRBV29-1 and TRBJ2-7; D ambiguous. This receptor was identified in an adult woman who had mild COVID-19 (a few samples of this study predate the infection). Cell type and time point are not known. The sample taken for sequencing was PBMCs or a T cell subset sorted from them (not recorded which). CDR3 loop: CSVEDGPTEQYF. The CDR3 nucleotides read TGCAGCGTTGAAGATGGGCCGACCGAGCAGTACTTC.